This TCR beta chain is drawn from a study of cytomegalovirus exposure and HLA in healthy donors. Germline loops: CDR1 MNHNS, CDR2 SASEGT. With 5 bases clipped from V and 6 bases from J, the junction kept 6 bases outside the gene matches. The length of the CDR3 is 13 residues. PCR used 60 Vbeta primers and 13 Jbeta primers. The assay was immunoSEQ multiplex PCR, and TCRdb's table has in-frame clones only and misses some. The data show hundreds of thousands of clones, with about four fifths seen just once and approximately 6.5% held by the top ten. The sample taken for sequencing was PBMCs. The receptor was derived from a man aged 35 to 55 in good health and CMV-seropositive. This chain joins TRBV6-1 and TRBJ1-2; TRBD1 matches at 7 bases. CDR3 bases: TGTGCCAGCAGTAAGGGGGCAGCAGATGGCTACACCTTC. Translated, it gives CASSKGAADGYTF.